This T cell receptor (beta chain) is from a study of cytomegalovirus exposure and HLA in healthy donors. Whole-study results and caveats: Using the classifier, cytomegalovirus status was reportedly diagnosed with high specificity and sensitivity.

This clone appeared once. Antigen: not known. PCR employed 60 Vbeta and 13 Jbeta primers. The protocol was immunoSEQ multiplex PCR, while the TCRdb copy is restricted to in-frame clones and leaves out a portion. The table records just over 150,000 clones, nearly 80% of them present only once. The sample taken for sequencing was PBMCs. This sequence originates from a woman in her forties or fifties in good health and CMV-seropositive.

DNA of the CDR3: TGCGCCAGCAGTGACCGCGGGGCTTCAAACATTCAGTACTTC. It is translated as CASSDRGASNIQYF. The chain has TRBV10-1 and TRBJ2-4; weak D call: TRBD2 (6 bases). The CDR3 totals 14 residues. The germline CDR1 and CDR2 sequences are WNHNN and SYGVQD (reference sequence). V was shortened by 3 bases and J by 6 bases, with 12 bases between the two germline ends.